The clone carrying this T cell receptor beta chain appeared a few times. The antigen remains unidentified. Read data end 3 residues before the CDR3 end; the end is taken from the germline J gene. The sample is drawn from a study of T cell clonality in common variable immunodeficiency. Overall study results and limits: Fewer deletions and N-nucleotide insertions were reportedly seen in common variable immunodeficiency TCR beta sequences.

Blood came from CVID subjects not ill and not taking immunomodulatory or immunosuppressive medication. The protocol was immunoSEQ multiplex PCR, while the TCRdb copy is restricted to in-frame clones and leaves out a portion. This repertoire holds approximately 5,300 clones, and none appear only once. Germline lookup yields CDR1 SGHRS and CDR2 YFSETQ. The CDR3 contains 15 residues. The V and J ends lost 2 bases and 5 bases respectively, with 14 bases between them. The clonotype was recovered from a human donor with common variable immunodeficiency. The chain combines TRBV5-1 with TRBJ2-1, with D perhaps TRBD1 (5 bases). Sample: peripheral blood mononuclear cells. This CDR3 reads CASSFLQGTNNEQFF. CDR3 DNA (partial): TGCGCCAGCAGCTTTTTGCAGGGTACAAACAATGAG.